This is a list of T cell receptor beta chains from one sample in a study of T cells in Graves' hyperthyroidism and ophthalmopathy. TCRdb re-derived calls from the multiplex PCR reads in MiXCR, one entry per CDR3 protein. This table has approximately 260,000 distinct CDR3 sequences, over 12% appearing once. Material for sequencing was blood. These receptors were collected from a woman between 50 and 59 years old with Graves' hyperthyroidism that later progressed to Graves' ophthalmopathy. Each CDR3 is given with its conserved first and last residue. Fields, in order: clone size, V gene, J gene, CDR3 protein. For some rows the clone size is stated as once, few or many, or as a class when expanded; others skip it.

-,TRBV10-3,TRBJ2-1,CAISELGDEQFF
few,TRBV28,TRBJ2-7,CASSHKKLAGRISYEQYF
many,TRBV28,TRBJ2-7,CASSESSGRALRGQYF
many,TRBV6-1,TRBJ1-1,CASSEEVMNTEAFF
-,TRBV28,TRBJ2-1,CASRSGQLAFYNEQFF
many,TRBV20-1,TRBJ1-2,CSERRRDKNYGYTF
many,TRBV6-1,TRBJ2-2,CASCRGDTGELFF
many,TRBV28,TRBJ2-3,CASRASGTNTQYF
many,TRBV5-6,TRBJ2-1,CASSLPGAAGVYEQFF
-,TRBV5-6,TRBJ2-7,CASSPPLNSGTSRYEQYF
many,TRBV13,TRBJ2-5,CASSLSEAGQETQYF
many,TRBV27,TRBJ1-5,CASRAGDQPQHF
few,TRBV7-3,TRBJ1-2,CASSRDRGDGYTF
many,TRBV3-1,TRBJ1-5,CASSPWGNQPQHF
-,TRBV5-1,TRBJ1-4,CASSLVQGNEKLFF
many,TRBV2,TRBJ2-3,CASSEARNTDTQYF
few,TRBV7-9,TRBJ1-6,CASSHRDGAYNSPLHF
-,TRBV20-1,TRBJ2-2,CSAREGGNTGELFF
many,TRBV27,TRBJ1-2,CASSQGTPGVGYTF
many,TRBV7-9,TRBJ2-1,CASSTEMSSYNEQFF
many,TRBV5-1,TRBJ2-1,CASRIVSGNNEQFF
many,TRBV11-3,TRBJ2-3,CASSLRGSTDTQYF
many,TRBV5-1,TRBJ2-1,CASSVLGGNGYNEQFF